The clone carrying this T cell receptor beta chain was seen many times. Its target is unknown. This sample is part of a study of early T cells in non-severe SARS-CoV-2 infection. For the study at large: Unsorted whole-blood RNA was sequenced in bulk, leaving chains unpaired.

Unique molecular identifiers were attached to individual cDNA molecules. TCRdb processed the 5' RACE reads anew with MiXCR; each CDR3 protein has one entry. There are tens of thousands of distinct CDR3 sequences in the sample; about an eighth occur only once, and around 3.6% lies in the top ten. CDR1 and CDR2 from the germline V gene are SGHNT and YYREEE (reference sequence). With 2 bases removed from V and 0 bases from J, the gap between germline ends came to 5 bases. The CDR3 has 13 amino acids. Notes on the study in general: Matches to VDJdb favored anti-spike CD8 responses and missed private and CD4 specificities.

The sample consisted of whole blood. The chain joins TRBV5-4 to TRBJ1-1; tentatively, D is TRBD1 (5 bases). This receptor was obtained from an adult who was a healthcare worker with PCR-confirmed SARS-CoV-2 infection or an uninfected control (not recorded which). CDR3 region: CASSFRVNTEAFF. CDR3 coding DNA: TGTGCCAGCAGCTTCAGGGTGAACACTGAAGCTTTCTTT.